This entry features one TCR beta chain sequence. The sample belongs to a study of Ad26.COV2.S vaccination and SARS-CoV-2 variants. At the level of the study: Donor allocation was to the COV1001 Ad26.COV2.S trial arm.

Here immunoSEQ multiplex PCR was the method, and the copy in TCRdb shows in-frame clones only, minus some. The data show about 460,000 clones, 70% to 90% seen once. Documented treatment: 15 to 20 received Ad26.COV2.S at low or high dose, single or two shots; a few received placebo; per-sample allocation not given. Vaccine and placebo recipients were sampled on day 63 after the first injection. The CDR3 has 13 amino acids. V dropped 3 bases and J dropped 2 bases, with 9 bases sitting between them. Germline-derived CDR1 and CDR2 are SQVTM and ANQGSEA. The chain links TRBV29-1 to TRBJ2-3, with a possible D match to TRBD1 (5 bases). The source material was peripheral blood, sampled in a trial of Ad26.COV2.S vaccine versus placebo. This clonotype was obtained from a person between 18 and 59 years old who received the Ad26.COV2.S COVID-19 vaccine or a placebo. The CDR3 spells CSVDQGFTDTQYF. The CDR3 region has the DNA TGCAGCGTTGATCAGGGTTTCACAGATACGCAGTATTTT.